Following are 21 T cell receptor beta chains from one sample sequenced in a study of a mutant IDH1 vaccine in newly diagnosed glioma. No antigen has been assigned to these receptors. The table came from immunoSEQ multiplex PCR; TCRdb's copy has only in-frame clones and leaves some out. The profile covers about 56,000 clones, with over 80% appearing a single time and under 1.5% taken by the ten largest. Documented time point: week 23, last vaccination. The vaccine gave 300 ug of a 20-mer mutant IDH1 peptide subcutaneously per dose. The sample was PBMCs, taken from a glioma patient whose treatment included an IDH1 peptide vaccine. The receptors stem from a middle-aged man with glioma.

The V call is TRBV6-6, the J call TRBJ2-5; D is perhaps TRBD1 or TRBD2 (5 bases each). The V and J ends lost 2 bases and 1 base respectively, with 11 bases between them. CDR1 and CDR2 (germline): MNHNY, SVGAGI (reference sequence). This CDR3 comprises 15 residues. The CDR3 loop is CASSYSRGLQETQYF. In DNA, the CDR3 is TGTGCCAGCAGTTACAGCCGGGGCCTCCAAGAGACCCAGTACTTC.

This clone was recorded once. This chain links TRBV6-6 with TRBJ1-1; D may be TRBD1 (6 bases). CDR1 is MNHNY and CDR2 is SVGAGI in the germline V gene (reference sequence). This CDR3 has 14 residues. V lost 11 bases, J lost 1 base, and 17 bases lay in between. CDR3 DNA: TGTGCCTGTGTTAAGGGGGGCCCGAACACTGAAGCTTTCTTT. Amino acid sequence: CACVKGGPNTEAFF.

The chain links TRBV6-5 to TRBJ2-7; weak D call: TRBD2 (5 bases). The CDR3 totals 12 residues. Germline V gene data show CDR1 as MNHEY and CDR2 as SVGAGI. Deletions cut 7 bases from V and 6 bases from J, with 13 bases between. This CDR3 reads CASNTRVGEQYF. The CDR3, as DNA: TGTGCCAGCAACACTAGGGTCGGCGAGCAGTACTTC.

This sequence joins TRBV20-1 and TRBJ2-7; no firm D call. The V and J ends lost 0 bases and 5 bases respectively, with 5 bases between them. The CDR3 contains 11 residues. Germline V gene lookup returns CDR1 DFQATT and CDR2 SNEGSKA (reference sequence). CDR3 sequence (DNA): TGCAGTGCTAGAGATCTAAACGAGCAGTACTTC. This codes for CSARDLNEQYF.

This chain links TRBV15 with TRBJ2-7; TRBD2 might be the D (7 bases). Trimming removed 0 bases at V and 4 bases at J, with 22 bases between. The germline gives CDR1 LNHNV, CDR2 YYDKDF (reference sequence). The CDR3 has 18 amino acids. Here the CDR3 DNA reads TGTGCCACCAGCAGAGAAGATAGTGGGGAGGGGGGATATTACGAGCAGTACTTC. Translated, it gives CATSREDSGEGGYYEQYF. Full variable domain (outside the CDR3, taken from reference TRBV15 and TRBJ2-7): DAMVIQNPRYQVTQFGKPVTLSCSQTLNHNVMYWYQQKSSQAPKLLFHYYDKDFNNEADTPDNFQSRRPNTSFCFLDIRSPGLGDTAMYLCATSREDSGEGGYYEQYFGPGTRLTVT.

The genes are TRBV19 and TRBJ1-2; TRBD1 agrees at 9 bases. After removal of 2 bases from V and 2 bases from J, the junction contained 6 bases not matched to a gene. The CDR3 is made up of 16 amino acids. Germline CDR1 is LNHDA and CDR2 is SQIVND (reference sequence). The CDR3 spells CASSISGTGSNYGYTF. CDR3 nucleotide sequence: TGTGCCAGTAGTATATCCGGGACAGGGTCGAACTATGGCTACACCTTC.

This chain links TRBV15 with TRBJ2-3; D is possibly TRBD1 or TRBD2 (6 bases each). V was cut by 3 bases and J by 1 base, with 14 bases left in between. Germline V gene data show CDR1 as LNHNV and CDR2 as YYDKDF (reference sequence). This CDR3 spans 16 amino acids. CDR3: CATSRYPGEGTDTQYF. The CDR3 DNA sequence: TGTGCCACCAGCAGGTATCCAGGGGAGGGCACAGATACGCAGTATTTT.

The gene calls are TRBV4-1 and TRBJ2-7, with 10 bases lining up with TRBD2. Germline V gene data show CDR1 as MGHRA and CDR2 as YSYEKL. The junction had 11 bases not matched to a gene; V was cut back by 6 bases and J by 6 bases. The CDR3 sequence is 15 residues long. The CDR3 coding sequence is TGCGCCAGCAGTTCAGGCCTAGCGGGAGTAAGCGAGCAGTACTTC. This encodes CASSSGLAGVSEQYF.

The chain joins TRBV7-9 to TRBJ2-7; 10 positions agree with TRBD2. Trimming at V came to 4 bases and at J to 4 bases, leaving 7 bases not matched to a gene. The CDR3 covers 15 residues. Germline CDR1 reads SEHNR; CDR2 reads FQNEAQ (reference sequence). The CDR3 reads CASSSRRTSGYEQYF. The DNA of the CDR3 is TGTGCCAGCAGCTCACGCCGGACTAGCGGTTACGAGCAGTACTTC.

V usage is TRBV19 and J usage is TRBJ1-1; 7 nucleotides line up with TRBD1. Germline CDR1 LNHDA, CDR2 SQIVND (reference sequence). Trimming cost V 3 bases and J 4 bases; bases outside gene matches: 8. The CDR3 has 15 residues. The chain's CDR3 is CASSIQTGLVTEAFF. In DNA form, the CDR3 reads TGTGCCAGTAGTATTCAGACAGGGTTGGTCACTGAAGCTTTCTTT. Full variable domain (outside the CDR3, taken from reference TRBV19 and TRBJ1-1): DGGITQSPKYLFRKEGQNVTLSCEQNLNHDAMYWYRQDPGQGLRLIYYSQIVNDFQKGDIAEGYSVSREKKESFPLTVTSAQKNPTAFYLCASSIQTGLVTEAFFGQGTRLTVV.

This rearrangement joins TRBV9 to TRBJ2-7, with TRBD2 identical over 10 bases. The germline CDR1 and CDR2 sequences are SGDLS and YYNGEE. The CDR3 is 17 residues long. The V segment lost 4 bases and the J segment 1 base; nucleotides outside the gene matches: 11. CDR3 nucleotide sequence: TGTGCCAGCAGCCCCGAACTAGGGACTAGCGCATCCTACGAGCAGTACTTC. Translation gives CASSPELGTSASYEQYF.

CDR3: CASSLTPSGSRTGELFF. The DNA for the CDR3 is TGCGCCAGCAGCCTGACCCCTAGCGGGAGTCGGACCGGGGAGCTGTTTTTT. V and J are TRBV5-1 and TRBJ2-2, with 10 bases identical to TRBD2. This CDR3 region has 17 residues. Trimming took 4 bases from V and 5 from J; bases not matched to a gene: 11. Per the germline V gene, CDR1 is SGHRS and CDR2 is YFSETQ.

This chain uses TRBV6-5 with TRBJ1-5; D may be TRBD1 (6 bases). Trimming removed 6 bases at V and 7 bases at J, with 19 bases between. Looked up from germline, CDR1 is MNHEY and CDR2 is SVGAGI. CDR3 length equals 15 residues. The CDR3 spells CASRSTGTRGQPQHF. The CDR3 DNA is TGTGCCAGCAGGTCCACCGGGACCAGGGGCCAGCCCCAGCATTTT.

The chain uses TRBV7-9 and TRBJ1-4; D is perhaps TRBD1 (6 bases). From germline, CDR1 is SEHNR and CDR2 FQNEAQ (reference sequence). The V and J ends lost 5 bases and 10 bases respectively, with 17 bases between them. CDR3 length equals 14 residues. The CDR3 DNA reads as TGTGCCAGCAGCGGGATGAGTGGGGGCGCAAAACTGTTTTTT. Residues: CASSGMSGGAKLFF.

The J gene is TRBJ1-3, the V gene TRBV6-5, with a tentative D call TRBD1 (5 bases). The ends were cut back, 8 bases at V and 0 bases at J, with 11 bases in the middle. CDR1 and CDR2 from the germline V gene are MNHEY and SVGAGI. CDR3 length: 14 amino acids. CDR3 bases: TGTGCCAGCTACTCAGGGCGCTCTGGAAACACCATATATTTT. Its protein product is CASYSGRSGNTIYF.

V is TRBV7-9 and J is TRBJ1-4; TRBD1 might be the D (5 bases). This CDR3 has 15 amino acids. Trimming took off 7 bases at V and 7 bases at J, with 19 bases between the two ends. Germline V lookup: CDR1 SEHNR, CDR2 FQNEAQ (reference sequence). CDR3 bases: TGTGCCAGCACCATCCCCGGGGCGGAGAGTGAAAAACTGTTTTTT. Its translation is CASTIPGAESEKLFF.

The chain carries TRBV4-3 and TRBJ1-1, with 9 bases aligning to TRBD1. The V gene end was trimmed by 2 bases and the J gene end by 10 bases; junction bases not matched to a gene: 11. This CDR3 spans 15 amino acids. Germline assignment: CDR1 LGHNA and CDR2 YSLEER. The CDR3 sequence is CASSQPPGQGGRAFF. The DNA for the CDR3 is TGCGCCAGCAGCCAACCCCCGGGACAGGGAGGTCGAGCTTTCTTT.

The CDR3 DNA follows: TGTGCCAGTAGTCCGACAGGGGAGACCGGGGAGCTGTTTTTT. Translated, it gives CASSPTGETGELFF. J is TRBJ2-2 and V is TRBV19, with 8 bases matching TRBD1. The germline gives CDR1 LNHDA, CDR2 SQIVND (reference sequence). V shed 5 bases, J shed 5 bases, and the junction held 4 bases outside the gene matches. The CDR3 runs 14 residues.

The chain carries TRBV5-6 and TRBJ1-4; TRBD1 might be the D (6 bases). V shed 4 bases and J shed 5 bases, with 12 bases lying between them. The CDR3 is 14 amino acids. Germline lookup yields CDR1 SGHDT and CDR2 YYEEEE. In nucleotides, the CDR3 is TGTGCCAGCAGCGTCAAGGGGGGGAATGAAAAACTGTTTTTT. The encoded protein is CASSVKGGNEKLFF.

CDR3 nucleotides: TGTGCCAGCAGCTTGGGCCCCAGCTACGAGCAGTACTTC. This translates into CASSLGPSYEQYF. V and J are TRBV7-8 and TRBJ2-7, with unresolved D. Trimming left V 3 bases short and J 3 bases short, with 9 bases between. This CDR3 region has 13 residues. Germline CDR1 is SGHVS and CDR2 is FQNEAQ.

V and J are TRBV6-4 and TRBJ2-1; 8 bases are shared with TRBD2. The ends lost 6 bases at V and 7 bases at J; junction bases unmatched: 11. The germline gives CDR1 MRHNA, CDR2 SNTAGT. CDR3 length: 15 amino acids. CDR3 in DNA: TGTGCCAGCAGCCGTTCGTTTGCGGGAGGTAATGAGCAGTTCTTC. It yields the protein CASSRSFAGGNEQFF.